This T cell receptor beta chain comes out of a study of beta chain bispecific antibodies for T cell cancers. Study-level results: In these mixed samples, most targeted TRBV reads derived from the leukemia cell line.

This clonotype was observed many times. Its target is not known. There are 13 residues in the CDR3. The germline V gene encodes CDR1 DFQATT and CDR2 SNEGSKA (reference sequence). Trimming left V 3 bases short and J 4 bases short, with 12 bases between. Either OKT3 anti-CD3 antibody or CD3/CD28 beads expanded T cells from blood mononuclear cells over roughly three days. Libraries carried unique molecular identifiers used for clonotype counts. Each CDR3 protein is one row after TCRdb ran MiXCR on the 5' RACE reads. The sample contains 8,000 to 9,000 distinct CDR3 sequences, around 2.3% of which appear only once.

This rearrangement joins TRBV20-1 to TRBJ1-1; unclear D gene. Material: T cells from a healthy donor cultured with Jurkat leukemia cells, obtained from a culture containing an anti-CD19 bispecific antibody. The source of this sequence is a human donor in good health. Some clones in this sample may be carry-over from other donors' samples. CDR3 region: CSARLRASTEAFF. CDR3 in DNA: TGCAGTGCTAGGTTGAGGGCGTCCACTGAAGCTTTCTTT.